This T cell receptor (beta chain) was recovered during a study of blood T cell repertoires in COVID-19. The CDR3 is made up of 14 amino acids. Germline V gene sequence: CDR1 MDHEN, CDR2 SYDVKM. After removal of 6 bases from V and 3 bases from J, the junction contained 4 bases not matched to a gene. Measured with immunoSEQ multiplex PCR; TCRdb has only the in-frame clones, and not every one. The sample lists about 13,000 clones, around 76% occurring once. This chain connects TRBV28 to TRBJ2-1; 8 nucleotides match TRBD2. This sequence was found in a woman aged 80 or over with acute or convalescent COVID-19. The sequencing sample was made of peripheral blood. The CDR3 DNA reads TGTGCCAGCAGCCCGGGGGGGCTCTACAATGAGCAGTTCTTC. Protein sequence: CASSPGGLYNEQFF.